This TCR beta chain originates from a study of identical twins. On this clonotype itself: Its antigen is unidentified.

TCRdb itself ran the 5' RACE reads through MiXCR, one entry per CDR3 protein. This table has approximately 230,000 distinct CDR3 sequences, 6.5% appearing once. Germline V gives CDR1 SGHVS, CDR2 FNYEAQ. CDR3 length equals 13 residues. V shed 5 bases and J shed 6 bases, with 11 bases lying between them. Points from the study as a whole: Beta clonotypes that were abundant in cord blood contained fewer insertions, a pattern absent from memory repertoires.

The data also belong to a second study, concerning T cells expressing NK-cell markers. As reported in that work: Repertoire data for TCR beta were derived from sorted T cells (CD3+CD56+NKG2C+, CD3+CD56+NKG2C- and CD3+CD56-NKG2C+). Most of the eight sequenced donors tested HCMV-seropositive; one tested seronegative.

Sequences were obtained from CD8+ T cells sorted from blood. The rearrangement links TRBV7-6 to TRBJ2-1; TRBD1 or TRBD2 may be the D gene (5 bases each). This clonotype originated in a woman younger than 35 in good health. CDR3 coding DNA: TGTGCCAGCAGCGCTTGGGACCGCAATGAGCAGTTCTTC. Translation gives CASSAWDRNEQFF.